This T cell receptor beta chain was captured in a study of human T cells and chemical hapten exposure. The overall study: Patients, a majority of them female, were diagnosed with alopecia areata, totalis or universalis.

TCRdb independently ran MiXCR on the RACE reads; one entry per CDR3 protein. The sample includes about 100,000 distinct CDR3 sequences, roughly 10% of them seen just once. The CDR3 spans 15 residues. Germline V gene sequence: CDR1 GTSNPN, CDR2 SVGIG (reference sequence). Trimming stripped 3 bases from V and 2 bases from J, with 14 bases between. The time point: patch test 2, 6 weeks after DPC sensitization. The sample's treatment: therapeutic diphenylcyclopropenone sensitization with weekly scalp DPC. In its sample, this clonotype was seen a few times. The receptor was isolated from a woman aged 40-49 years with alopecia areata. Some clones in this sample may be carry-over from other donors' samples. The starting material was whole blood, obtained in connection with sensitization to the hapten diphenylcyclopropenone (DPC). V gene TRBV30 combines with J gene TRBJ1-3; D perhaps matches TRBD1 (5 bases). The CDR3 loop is CAWRGPGATGNTIYF. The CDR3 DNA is TGTGCCTGGAGGGGCCCCGGGGCTACTGGAAACACCATATATTTT.